One T cell receptor (beta chain) is described in this entry. Its antigen is still unknown. Germline CDR1 reads MNHEY; CDR2 reads SVGAGI. This CDR3 has 15 amino acids. J was trimmed by 6 bases and V by 6 bases; bases with no gene match: 13. These data come from a study of T cell responses to AZD1222 COVID-19 vaccine. Study context: Recipients boosted at about 4 weeks or about 12 weeks are pooled. Overall study results and limits: Baseline seropositivity characterized only a handful of AZD1222 recipients. White British people made up most donors, females outnumbered males, and clonal diversity was possibly underestimated.

Produced via immunoSEQ multiplex PCR; TCRdb's table is partial and in-frame only. In the table there are approximately 100,000 clones, about 90% of which are singletons. This TCR came from an adult in good health. This sample comprised peripheral blood, obtained on day 0 of AZD1222 vaccination. The V gene is TRBV6-5, the J gene TRBJ2-7, with 8 bases identical to TRBD2. The CDR3 coding sequence is TGTGCCAGCAGATACAAACCGGGACTAGAGACCGAGCAGTACTTC. It encodes CASRYKPGLETEQYF.